The clone carrying this TCR beta chain was found once. In the original processing: Amplification with reference gene primers provided the estimates of nucleated cell counts. The method was immunoSEQ multiplex PCR; TCRdb's version includes in-frame clones alone and lacks a portion of them. V, J and clone size are those of that table, while D and trimming were read from the DNA. The table records approximately 130,000 clones, around 83% of them present only once. This specimen belongs to a study of blood T cell repertoires in COVID-19. On the study more broadly: Sites in the United States, Italy and Spain provided acute and convalescent COVID-19 samples. Sources were T cells, B-cell-depleted T cells, or PBMCs; the material itself was cDNA or gDNA.

V lost 4 bases, J lost 5 bases, and 10 bases stayed unmatched. This CDR3 is 16 amino acids long. Per the germline V gene, CDR1 is SGHRS and CDR2 is YFSETQ. The sample was peripheral blood. The source is a human donor in a cohort sampled during active COVID-19. V gene TRBV5-1 combines with J gene TRBJ2-3, with TRBD2 identical over 10 bases. CDR3 DNA sequence: TGCGCCAGCAGCGGGAGCGGGGGGGCTGCCCTAGATACGCAGTATTTT. This encodes CASSGSGGAALDTQYF. Variable domain in full (rest from reference TRBV5-1 and TRBJ2-3): KAGVTQTPRYLIKTRGQQVTLSCSPISGHRSVSWYQQTPGQGLQFLFEYFSETQRNKGNFPGRFSGRQFSNSRSEMNVSTLELGDSALYLCASSGSGGAALDTQYFGPGTRLTVL.